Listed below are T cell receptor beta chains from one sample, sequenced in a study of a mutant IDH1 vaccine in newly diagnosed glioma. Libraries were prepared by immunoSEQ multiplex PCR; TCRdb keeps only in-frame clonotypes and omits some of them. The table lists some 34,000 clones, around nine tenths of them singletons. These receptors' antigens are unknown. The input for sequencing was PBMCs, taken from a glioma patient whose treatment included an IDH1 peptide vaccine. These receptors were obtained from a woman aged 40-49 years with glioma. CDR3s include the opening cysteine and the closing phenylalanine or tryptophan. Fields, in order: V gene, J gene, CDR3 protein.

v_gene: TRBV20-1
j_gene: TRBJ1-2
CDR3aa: CSATGYYGYTF

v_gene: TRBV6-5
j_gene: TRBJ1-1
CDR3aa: CASSLTGGGGTEAFF

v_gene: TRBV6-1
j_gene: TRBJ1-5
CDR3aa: CASSETSRLRNQPQHF

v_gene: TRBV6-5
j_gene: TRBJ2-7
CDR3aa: CASSYGGRSYEQYF

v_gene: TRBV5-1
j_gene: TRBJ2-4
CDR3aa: CASSPGGDGNIQYF

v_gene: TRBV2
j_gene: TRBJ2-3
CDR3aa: CASSPRASPKADTQYF

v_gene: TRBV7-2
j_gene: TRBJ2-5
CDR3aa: CASSLDPRETQYF

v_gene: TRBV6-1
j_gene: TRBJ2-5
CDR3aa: CASKGLAAVETQYF

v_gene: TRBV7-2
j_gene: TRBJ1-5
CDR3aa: CASSLTSGGNQPQHF

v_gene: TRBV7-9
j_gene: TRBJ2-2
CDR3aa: CASSRTGGEHGELFF

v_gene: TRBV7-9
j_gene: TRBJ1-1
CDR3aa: CASNSNTEAFF

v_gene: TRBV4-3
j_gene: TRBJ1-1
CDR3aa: CASSLGQGVTEAFF

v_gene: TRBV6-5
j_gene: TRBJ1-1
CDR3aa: CASSYSRVDTEAFF

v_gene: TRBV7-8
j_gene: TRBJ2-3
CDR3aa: CASSLELAEFTDTQYF

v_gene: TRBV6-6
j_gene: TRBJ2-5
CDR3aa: CASSFADGLLQETQYF

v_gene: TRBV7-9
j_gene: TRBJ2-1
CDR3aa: CASSPGQGGTNEQFF

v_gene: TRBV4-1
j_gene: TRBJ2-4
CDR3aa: CASSLSDSNKNIQYF

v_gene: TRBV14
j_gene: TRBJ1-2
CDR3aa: CASSQSGRYTF

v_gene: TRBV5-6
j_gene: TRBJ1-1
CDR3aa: CASSLPGMNTEAFF

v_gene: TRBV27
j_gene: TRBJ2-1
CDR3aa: CASSSRLANEQFF

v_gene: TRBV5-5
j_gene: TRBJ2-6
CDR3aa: CASSLSGANVLTF

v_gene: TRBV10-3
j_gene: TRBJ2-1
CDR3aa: CATVAGGTDNEQFF

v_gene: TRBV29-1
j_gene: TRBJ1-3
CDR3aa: CSVAPRWDTIYF

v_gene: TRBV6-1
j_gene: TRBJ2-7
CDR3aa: CASSVWGTEQYF

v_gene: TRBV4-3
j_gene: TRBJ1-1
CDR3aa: CASSQELNRGRGTEAFF

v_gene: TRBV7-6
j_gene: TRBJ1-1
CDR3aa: CASRPPSGVYTEAFF

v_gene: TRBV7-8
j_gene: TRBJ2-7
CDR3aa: CASSLGLGGRGYEQYF

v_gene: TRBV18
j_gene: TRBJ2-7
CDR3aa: CASSFGQTLAYEQYF

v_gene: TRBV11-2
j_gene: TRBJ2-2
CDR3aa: CASTTTRAAGELFF

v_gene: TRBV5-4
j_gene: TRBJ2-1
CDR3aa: CASSFGTSGIGEQFF

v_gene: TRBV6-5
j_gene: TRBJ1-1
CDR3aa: CASSYSGGAWGTEAFF

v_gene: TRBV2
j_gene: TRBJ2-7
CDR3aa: CASIREGLRYEQYF

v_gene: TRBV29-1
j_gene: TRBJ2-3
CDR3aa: CSVTPTGNTQYF